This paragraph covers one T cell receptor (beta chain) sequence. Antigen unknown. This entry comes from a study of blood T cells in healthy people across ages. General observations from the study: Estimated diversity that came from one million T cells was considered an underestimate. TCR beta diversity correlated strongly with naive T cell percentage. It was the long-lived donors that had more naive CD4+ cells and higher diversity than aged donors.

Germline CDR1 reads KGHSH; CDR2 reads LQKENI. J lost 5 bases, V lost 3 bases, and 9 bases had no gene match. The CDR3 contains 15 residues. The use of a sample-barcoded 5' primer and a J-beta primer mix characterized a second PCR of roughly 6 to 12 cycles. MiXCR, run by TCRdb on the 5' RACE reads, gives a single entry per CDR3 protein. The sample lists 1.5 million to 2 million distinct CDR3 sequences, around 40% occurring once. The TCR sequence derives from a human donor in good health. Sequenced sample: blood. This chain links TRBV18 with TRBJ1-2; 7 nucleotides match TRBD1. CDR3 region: CASSPVGGDEYGYTF. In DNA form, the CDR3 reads TGTGCCAGCTCACCCGTAGGGGGCGACGAGTATGGCTACACCTTC.